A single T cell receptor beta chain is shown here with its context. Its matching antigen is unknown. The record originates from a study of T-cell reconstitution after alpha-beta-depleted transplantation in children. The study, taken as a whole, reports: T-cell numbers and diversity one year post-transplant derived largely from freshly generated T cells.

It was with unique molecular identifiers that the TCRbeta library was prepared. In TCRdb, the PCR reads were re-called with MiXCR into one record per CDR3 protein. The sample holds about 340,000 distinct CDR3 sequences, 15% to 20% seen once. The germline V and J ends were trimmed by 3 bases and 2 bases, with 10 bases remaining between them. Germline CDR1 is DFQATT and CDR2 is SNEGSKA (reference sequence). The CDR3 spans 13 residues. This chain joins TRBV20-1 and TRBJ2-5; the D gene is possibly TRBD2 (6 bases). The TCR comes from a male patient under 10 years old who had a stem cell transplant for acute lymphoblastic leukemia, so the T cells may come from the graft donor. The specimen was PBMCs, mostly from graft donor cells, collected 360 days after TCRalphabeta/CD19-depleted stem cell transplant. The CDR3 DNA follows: TGCAGTGCTAGCGGGAGAGCACAAGAGACCCAGTACTTC. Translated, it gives CSASGRAQETQYF.